These 20 T cell receptor beta chains were sequenced from one sample in a study of blood T cell repertoires in COVID-19. Sequencing was performed with immunoSEQ multiplex PCR; in TCRdb, only in-frame clones are kept and a portion is missing. This sample carries about 220,000 clones, around four fifths of them seen once, and the ten largest clones take 5.1%. Source material: peripheral blood. The source of these receptors is a woman in her sixties or seventies who had recovered from COVID-19.

This clone occurred a few times. The chain uses TRBV5-1 and TRBJ2-5; 10 bases are shared with TRBD2. J was trimmed by 5 bases and V by 1 base; bases with no gene match: 11. CDR3 size: 17 residues. Germline-derived CDR1 and CDR2 are SGHRS and YFSETQ. In DNA form, the CDR3 reads TGCGCCAGCAGCTTGAACCCTAGCGGGGGTGAAATTGAGACCCAGTACTTC. Translated: CASSLNPSGGEIETQYF.

J is TRBJ2-2 and V is TRBV6-5; possible D gene TRBD1, 5 bases. V gave up 3 bases and J gave up 0 bases, with 8 bases separating them. The CDR3 sequence is 15 residues long. CDR1 MNHEY and CDR2 SVGAGI come from the germline V gene. CDR3 region: CASSYKGTNTGELFF. CDR3 DNA: TGTGCCAGCAGTTATAAGGGGACGAACACCGGGGAGCTGTTTTTT.

This chain connects TRBV19 to TRBJ2-7; 7 bases match TRBD1. J was trimmed by 4 bases and V by 3 bases; bases with no gene match: 6. Germline V gives CDR1 LNHDA, CDR2 SQIVND (reference sequence). This CDR3 is 14 amino acids long. CDR3 nucleotide sequence: TGTGCCAGTAGTATCATGGTCAGGGGGTACGAGCAGTACTTC. The encoded protein is CASSIMVRGYEQYF.

The chain carries TRBV10-1 and TRBJ2-2, with TRBD1 as a possible D gene (6 bases). Germline-derived CDR1 and CDR2 are WNHNN and SYGVQD (reference sequence). The CDR3 covers 12 residues. The V and J ends lost 6 bases and 7 bases respectively, with 9 bases between them. The CDR3 DNA sequence: TGCGCCAGCAGCTTACAGGGCGGGGAGCTGTTTTTT. It specifies CASSLQGGELFF.

The CDR3 region is CATSRSPGPNEQFF. The DNA for the CDR3 is TGTGCCACCAGCAGATCGCCAGGCCCTAATGAGCAGTTCTTC. The genes are TRBV15 and TRBJ2-1; D not resolved. CDR1 is LNHNV and CDR2 is YYDKDF in the germline V gene (reference sequence). This CDR3 has 14 residues. Trimming took off 2 bases at V and 7 bases at J, with 12 bases between the two ends.

V and J are TRBV15 and TRBJ1-3; D gene unclear. V shed 1 base and J shed 8 bases, with 12 bases lying between them. The CDR3 has 14 amino acids. Germline V lookup: CDR1 LNHNV, CDR2 YYDKDF (reference sequence). This chain's CDR3 is CATSRVVSADTIYF. In nucleotides, the CDR3 is TGTGCCACCAGCAGAGTCGTTAGTGCGGACACCATATATTTT.

This sequence joins TRBV4-2 and TRBJ1-6; D is undetermined. The germline V gene encodes CDR1 LGHNA and CDR2 YNFKEQ. The CDR3 consists of 15 residues. V gave up 0 bases and J gave up 7 bases, with 10 bases separating them. As DNA, the CDR3 is TGTGCCAGCAGCCAAGAATCGGGTAGGAATTCACCCCTCCACTTT. Its translation is CASSQESGRNSPLHF.

V is TRBV18 and J is TRBJ1-1; possibly TRBD1 for D (5 bases). Germline V lookup: CDR1 KGHSH, CDR2 LQKENI. The CDR3 sequence is 16 residues long. The V gene lost 5 bases and the J gene lost 4 bases, with 20 bases spanning the gap. The chain's CDR3 is CASSAGLPGYSTEAFF. The CDR3 DNA is TGTGCCAGCTCAGCGGGGCTTCCCGGGTATAGCACTGAAGCTTTCTTT.

This rearrangement joins TRBV3-1 (or the pseudogene TRBV3-2) to TRBJ2-4; D is undetermined. The CDR3 has 12 amino acids. Germline CDR1 reads LGHDT; CDR2 reads YNNKEL (reference sequence). The germline V and J ends were trimmed by 4 bases and 8 bases, with 9 bases remaining between them. In DNA, the CDR3 is TGTGCCAGCAGCCGACTTTGGGACATTCAGTACTTC. It encodes CASSRLWDIQYF.

The chain recombines TRBV5-1 with TRBJ2-7, with D perhaps matching TRBD2 (5 bases). The germline CDR1 and CDR2 sequences are SGHRS and YFSETQ. This CDR3 has 15 amino acids. Between the trimmed V and J ends, which lost 0 bases and 1 base, there was a span of 11 bases. This CDR3 reads CASSLGGFDSYEQYF. The CDR3 coding sequence is TGCGCCAGCAGCTTGGGAGGGTTCGATTCCTACGAGCAGTACTTC.

In DNA, the CDR3 is TGTGCCAGCAGCGGACCGTCTCGTCTGAGGGGGAAGAACACTGAAGCTTTCTTT. This gives the protein CASSGPSRLRGKNTEAFF. V usage is TRBV9 and J usage is TRBJ1-1, with D possibly matching TRBD1 (6 bases). Trimming shortened V by 3 bases and J by 1 base, and 22 bases separated the two germline ends. The germline V gene encodes CDR1 SGDLS and CDR2 YYNGEE. The CDR3 is 18 residues long.

The genes are TRBV11-2 and TRBJ2-7; unclear D gene. The CDR3 spans 15 residues. The germline V gene encodes CDR1 SGHAT and CDR2 FQNNGV. Trimming left V 4 bases short and J 4 bases short, with 17 bases between. CDR3: CASSSIRSSKYEQYF. The CDR3 DNA reads as TGTGCCAGCAGCTCTATACGGTCTAGTAAGTACGAGCAGTACTTC. The full variable domain, with the rest looked up from reference TRBV11-2 and TRBJ2-7, is EAGVAQSPRYKIIEKRQSVAFWCNPISGHATLYWYQQILGQGPKLLIQFQNNGVVDDSQLPKDRFSAERLKGVDSTLKIQPAKLEDSAVYLCASSSIRSSKYEQYFGPGTRLTVT.

The gene calls are TRBV21-1 and TRBJ1-2; TRBD1 reflects the table's D call only, with no check against the DNA. TRBV21-1 is shown as a pseudogene. This CDR3 is 19 amino acids long. The CDR3 is CASINRDRDRPGDNYGYTF. DNA of the CDR3: TGTGCCAGCATCAATAGGGACAGGGATCGGCCTGGGGATAACTATGGCTACACCTTC.

The chain uses TRBV7-3 and TRBJ1-1, with 7 bases identical to TRBD1. The germline CDR1 and CDR2 sequences are SGHTA and FQGTGA. V shed 5 bases, J shed 6 bases, and the junction held 9 bases outside the gene matches. This CDR3 has 14 residues. The CDR3 coding sequence is TGTGCCAGCAGCACTACGACAGGGTCCGCTGAAGCTTTCTTT. It yields the protein CASSTTTGSAEAFF.

This clone was observed a single time. The J gene is TRBJ2-1, the V gene TRBV11-2; the D gene is possibly TRBD2 (6 bases). The V end lost 0 bases, the J end lost 11 bases, and 11 bases lay between the germline ends. CDR3 length: 13 amino acids. From germline, CDR1 is SGHAT and CDR2 FQNNGV. CDR3 nucleotide sequence: TGTGCCAGCAGCTTAGATCGCGCGGGGCAGCAGTTCTTC. The encoded protein is CASSLDRAGQQFF.

This sequence joins TRBV4-1 and TRBJ2-7, with 11 bases that match TRBD1. The J segment lost 6 bases and the V segment lost 0 bases, leaving 1 base of the junction unmatched. Per germline, CDR1 MGHRA and CDR2 YSYEKL. This CDR3 has 14 residues. CDR3 coding DNA: TGCGCCAGCAGCCAAGACGGACAGGGGGCCGAGCAGTACTTC. Translated, it gives CASSQDGQGAEQYF.

The rearrangement joins TRBV2 to TRBJ1-2; 8 bases agree with TRBD1. The CDR3 length is 14 residues. V lost 7 bases and J lost 4; bases outside the gene matches: 8. CDR1 and CDR2 (germline): SNHLY, FYNNEI. DNA of the CDR3: TGTGCCAGCACCCTAGACAGGGGTGGCTATGGCTACACCTTC. Its translation: CASTLDRGGYGYTF. Using reference TRBV2 and TRBJ1-2 for the parts outside the CDR3, the full variable domain is EPEVTQTPSHQVTQMGQEVILRCVPISNHLYFYWYRQILGQKVEFLVSFYNNEISEKSEIFDDQFSVERPDGSNFTLKIRSTKLEDSAMYFCASTLDRGGYGYTFGSGTRLTVV.

Comment on this clone: This sample includes further DNA sequences coding for the same CDR3. This chain links TRBV13 with TRBJ2-7; 8 bases are a match to TRBD1. The trim removed 1 base at V and 0 bases at J, leaving 2 bases unmatched. Germline CDR1 and CDR2: PRHDT and FYEKMQ (reference sequence). The CDR3 consists of 15 residues. CDR3 protein: CASSLAGTGSYEQYF. CDR3 bases: TGTGCCAGCAGCTTAGCCGGGACAGGCTCCTACGAGCAGTACTTC. Full variable domain (remainder filled in from reference TRBV13 and TRBJ2-7): AAGVIQSPRHLIKEKRETATLKCYPIPRHDTVYWYQQGPGQDPQFLISFYEKMQSDKGSIPDRFSAQQFSDYHSELNMSSLELGDSALYFCASSLAGTGSYEQYFGPGTRLTVT.

The CDR3 protein is CASSPRTSLHEQYF. CDR3 nucleotide sequence: TGTGCCAGCTCACCACGGACTAGCTTACACGAGCAGTACTTC. V is TRBV18 and J is TRBJ2-7, with 8 bases fitting TRBD2. This CDR3 comprises 14 residues. CDR1 and CDR2 (germline): KGHSH, LQKENI. Trimming at V came to 1 base and at J to 5 bases, leaving 4 bases not matched to a gene.

This chain joins TRBV9 and TRBJ1-4; TRBD1 aligns across 9 bases. The CDR3 is 14 residues long. Germline CDR1 and CDR2: SGDLS and YYNGEE. The junction had 3 bases not matched to a gene; V was cut back by 3 bases and J by 6 bases. CDR3 region: CASSGDRDYEKLFF. DNA of the CDR3: TGTGCCAGCAGCGGGGACAGGGACTATGAAAAACTGTTTTTT.